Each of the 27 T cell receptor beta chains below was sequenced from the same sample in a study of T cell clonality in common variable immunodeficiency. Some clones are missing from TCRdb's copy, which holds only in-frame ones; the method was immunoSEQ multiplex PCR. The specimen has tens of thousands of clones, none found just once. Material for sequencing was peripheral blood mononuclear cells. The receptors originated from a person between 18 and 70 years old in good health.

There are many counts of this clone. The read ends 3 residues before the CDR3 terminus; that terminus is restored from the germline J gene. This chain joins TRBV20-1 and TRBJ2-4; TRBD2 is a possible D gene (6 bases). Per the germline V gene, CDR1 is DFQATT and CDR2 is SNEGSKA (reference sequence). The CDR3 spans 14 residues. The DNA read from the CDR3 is TGCAGTGCTAGAGACTCCACTCAGGGACTGATT. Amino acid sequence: CSARDSTQGLI. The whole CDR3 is CSARDSTQGLIQYF.

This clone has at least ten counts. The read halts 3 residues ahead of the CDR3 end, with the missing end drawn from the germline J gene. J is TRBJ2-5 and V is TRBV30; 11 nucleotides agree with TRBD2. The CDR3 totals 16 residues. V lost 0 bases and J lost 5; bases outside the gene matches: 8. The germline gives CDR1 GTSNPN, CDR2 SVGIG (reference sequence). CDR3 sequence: CAWSVTKLAGDETQYF. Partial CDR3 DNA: TGTGCCTGGAGTGTTACAAAACTAGCGGGAGATGAGACC.

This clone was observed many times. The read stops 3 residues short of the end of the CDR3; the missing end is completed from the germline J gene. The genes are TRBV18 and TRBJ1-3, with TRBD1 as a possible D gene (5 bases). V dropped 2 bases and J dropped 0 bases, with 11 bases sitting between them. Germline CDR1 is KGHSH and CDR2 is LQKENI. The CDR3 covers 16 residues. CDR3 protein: CASSPVQGPSGNTIYF. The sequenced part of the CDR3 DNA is TGTGCCAGCTCACCAGTCCAGGGCCCCTCTGGAAACACC.

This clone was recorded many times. The CDR3 protein is CASSLSGGQSSYNEQFF. CDR3 DNA (partial): TGCGCCAGCAGCTTGTCCGGCGGGCAAAGCTCCTACAATGAG. V usage is TRBV5-1 and J usage is TRBJ2-1, with a tentative D call TRBD2 (5 bases). The DNA ends 3 residues before the CDR3 does, and the rest of the CDR3 is filled in from the germline J gene. The germline V and J ends were trimmed by 1 base and 0 bases, with 14 bases remaining between them. The CDR3 is 17 amino acids. Germline CDR1 and CDR2: SGHRS and YFSETQ.

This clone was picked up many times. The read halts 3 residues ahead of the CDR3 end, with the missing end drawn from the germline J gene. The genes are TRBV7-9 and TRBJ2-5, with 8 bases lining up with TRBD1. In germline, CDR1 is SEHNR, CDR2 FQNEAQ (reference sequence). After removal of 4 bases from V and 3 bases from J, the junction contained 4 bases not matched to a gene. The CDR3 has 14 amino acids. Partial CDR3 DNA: TGTGCCAGCAGCTCAACGGACAGGGAAGAGACC. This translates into CASSSTDREET. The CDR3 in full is CASSSTDREETQYF.

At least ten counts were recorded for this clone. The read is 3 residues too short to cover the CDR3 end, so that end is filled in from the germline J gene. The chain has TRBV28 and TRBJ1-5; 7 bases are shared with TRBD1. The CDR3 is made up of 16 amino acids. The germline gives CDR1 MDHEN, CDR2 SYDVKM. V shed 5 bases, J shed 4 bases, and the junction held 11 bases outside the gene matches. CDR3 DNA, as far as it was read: TGTGCCAGCAGTACGCATCAGGGGGGTTCTAATCAGCCC. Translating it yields CASSTHQGGSNQP. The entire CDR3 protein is CASSTHQGGSNQPQHF.

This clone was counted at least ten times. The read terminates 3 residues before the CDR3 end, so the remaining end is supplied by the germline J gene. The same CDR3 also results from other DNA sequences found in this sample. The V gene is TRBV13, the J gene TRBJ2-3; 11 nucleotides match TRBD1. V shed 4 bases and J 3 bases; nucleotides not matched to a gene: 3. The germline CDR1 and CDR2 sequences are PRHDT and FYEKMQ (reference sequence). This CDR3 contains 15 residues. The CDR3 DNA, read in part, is TGTGCCAGCAGCTCCCGGGACAGGGGGACAGATACG. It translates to CASSSRDRGTDT. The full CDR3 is CASSSRDRGTDTQYF.

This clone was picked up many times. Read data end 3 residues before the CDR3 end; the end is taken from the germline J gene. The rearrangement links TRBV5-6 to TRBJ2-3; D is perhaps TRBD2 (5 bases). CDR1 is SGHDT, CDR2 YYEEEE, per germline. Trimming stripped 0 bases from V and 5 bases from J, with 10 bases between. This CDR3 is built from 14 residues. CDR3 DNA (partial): TGTGCCAGCAGCTTGGTACTGGCGGGAGATACG. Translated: CASSLVLAGDT. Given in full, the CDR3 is CASSLVLAGDTQYF.

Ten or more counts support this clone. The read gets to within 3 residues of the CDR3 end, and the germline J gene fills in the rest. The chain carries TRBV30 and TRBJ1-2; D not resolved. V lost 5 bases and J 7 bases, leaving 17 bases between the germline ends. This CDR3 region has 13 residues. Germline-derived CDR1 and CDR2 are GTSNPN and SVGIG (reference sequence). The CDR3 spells CAWARQTASGYTF. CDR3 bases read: TGTGCCTGGGCGCGGCAAACCGCATCTGGC.

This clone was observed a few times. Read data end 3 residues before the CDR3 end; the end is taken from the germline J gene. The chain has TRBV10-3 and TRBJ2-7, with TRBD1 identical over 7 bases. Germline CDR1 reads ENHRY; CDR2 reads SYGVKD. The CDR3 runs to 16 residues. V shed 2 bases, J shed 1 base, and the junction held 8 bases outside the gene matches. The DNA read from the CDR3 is TGTGCCATCAGTGAGGTCGTGACAGGGTATTCCTACGAG. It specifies CAISEVVTGYSYE. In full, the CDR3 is CAISEVVTGYSYEQYF.

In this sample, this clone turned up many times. The covered CDR3 bases are TGCAGCGTCCCGACAGGAACTAACTATGGC. Translating it yields CSVPTGTNYG. The entire CDR3 is CSVPTGTNYGYTF. V usage is TRBV29-1 and J usage is TRBJ1-2; maybe TRBD1 (6 bases). Read data end 3 residues before the CDR3 end; the end is taken from the germline J gene. The germline V gene has CDR1 SQVTM and CDR2 ANQGSEA. V lost 6 bases and J 0 bases, leaving 11 bases between the germline ends. The CDR3 is 13 residues long.

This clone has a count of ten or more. CDR3 amino acids: CASSPVSTDTQYF. Partial CDR3 DNA: TGTGCCAGTAGTCCGGTGAGCACAGATACG. This rearrangement joins TRBV19 to TRBJ2-3; no firm D call. The read ends 3 residues early relative to the CDR3; the germline J gene fills the gap. CDR1 LNHDA and CDR2 SQIVND come from the germline V gene (reference sequence). Trimming cost V 5 bases and J 0 bases, with 6 bases left between them. The CDR3 has 13 amino acids.

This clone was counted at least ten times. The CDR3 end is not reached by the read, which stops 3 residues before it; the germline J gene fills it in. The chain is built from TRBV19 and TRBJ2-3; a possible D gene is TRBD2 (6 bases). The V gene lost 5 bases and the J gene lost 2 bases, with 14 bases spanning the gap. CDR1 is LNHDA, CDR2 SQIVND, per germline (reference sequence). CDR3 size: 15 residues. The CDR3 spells CASSDRDWATDTQYF. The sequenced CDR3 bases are TGTGCCAGTAGTGACCGGGACTGGGCCACAGATACG.

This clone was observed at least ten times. The CDR3 sequence is CASSLEPAASYEQYF. Incomplete CDR3 DNA: TGTGCCAGCAGCTTAGAACCAGCGGCCTCCTACGAG. The chain couples TRBV11-3 to TRBJ2-7; D is possibly TRBD2 (5 bases). The read comes to an end 3 residues before the CDR3 does, leaving the germline J gene to fill in the end. The CDR3 contains 15 residues. From germline, CDR1 is SGHNT and CDR2 YENEEA. Trimming shortened V by 0 bases and J by 0 bases, and 9 bases separated the two germline ends.

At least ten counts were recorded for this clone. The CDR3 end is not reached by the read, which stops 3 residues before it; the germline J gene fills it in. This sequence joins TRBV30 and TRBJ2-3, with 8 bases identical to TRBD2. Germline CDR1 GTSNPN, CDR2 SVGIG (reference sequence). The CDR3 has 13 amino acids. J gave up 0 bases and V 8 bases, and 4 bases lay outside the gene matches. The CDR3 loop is CAGTRPSTDTQYF. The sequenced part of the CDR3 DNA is TGTGCCGGGACTAGACCTAGCACAGATACG.

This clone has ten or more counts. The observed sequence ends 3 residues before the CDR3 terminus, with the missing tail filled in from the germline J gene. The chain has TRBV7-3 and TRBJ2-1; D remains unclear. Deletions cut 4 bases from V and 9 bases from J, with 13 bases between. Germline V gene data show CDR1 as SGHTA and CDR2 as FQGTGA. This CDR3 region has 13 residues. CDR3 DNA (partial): TGTGCCAGCAGCTCGTCGCCTCGAGGTGAG. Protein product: CASSSSPRGE. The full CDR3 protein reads CASSSSPRGEQFF.

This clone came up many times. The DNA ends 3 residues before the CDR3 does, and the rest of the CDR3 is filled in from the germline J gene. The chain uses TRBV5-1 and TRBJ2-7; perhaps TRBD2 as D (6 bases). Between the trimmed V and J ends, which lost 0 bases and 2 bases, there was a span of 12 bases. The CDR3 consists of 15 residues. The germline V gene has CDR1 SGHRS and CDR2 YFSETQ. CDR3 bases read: TGCGCCAGCAGCTTGGCTATGGGGGGAACCTACGAG. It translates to CASSLAMGGTYE. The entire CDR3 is CASSLAMGGTYEQYF.

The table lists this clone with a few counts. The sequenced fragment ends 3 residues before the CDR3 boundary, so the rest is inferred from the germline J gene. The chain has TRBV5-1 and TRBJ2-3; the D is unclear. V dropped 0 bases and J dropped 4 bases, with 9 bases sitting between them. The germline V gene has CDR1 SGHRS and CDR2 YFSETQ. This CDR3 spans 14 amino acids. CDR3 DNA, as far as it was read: TGCGCCAGCAGCTTGGAAGCGCGCGCAGATACG. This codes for CASSLEARADT. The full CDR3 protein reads CASSLEARADTQYF.

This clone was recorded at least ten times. CDR3 sequence: CASSLPLTTYNEQFF. The CDR3 bases that were read are TGTGCCAGCAGCTTACCCCTAACTACGTACAATGAG. The rearrangement uses TRBV7-9 and TRBJ2-1, with D unclear. Read data end 3 residues before the CDR3 end; the end is taken from the germline J gene. Trimming cost V 2 bases and J 4 bases, with 12 bases left between them. Germline V lookup: CDR1 SEHNR, CDR2 FQNEAQ (reference sequence). The CDR3 is made up of 15 amino acids.

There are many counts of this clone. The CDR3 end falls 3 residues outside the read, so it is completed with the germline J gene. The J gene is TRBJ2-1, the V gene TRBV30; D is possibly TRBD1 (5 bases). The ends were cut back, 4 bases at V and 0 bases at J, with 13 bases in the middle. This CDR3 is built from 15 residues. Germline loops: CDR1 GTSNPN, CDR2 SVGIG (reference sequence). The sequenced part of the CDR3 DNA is TGTGCCTGGACGGGCACAGGCTACTCCTACAATGAG. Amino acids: CAWTGTGYSYNE. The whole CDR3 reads CAWTGTGYSYNEQFF.

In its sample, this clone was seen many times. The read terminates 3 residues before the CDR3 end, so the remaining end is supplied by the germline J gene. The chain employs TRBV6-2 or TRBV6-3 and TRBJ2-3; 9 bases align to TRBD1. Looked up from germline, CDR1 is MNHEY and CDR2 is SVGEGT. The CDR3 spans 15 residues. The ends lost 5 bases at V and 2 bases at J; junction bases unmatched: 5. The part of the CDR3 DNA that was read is TGTGCCAGCAGTAACCGGGACAGGGTCACAGATACG. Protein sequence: CASSNRDRVTDT. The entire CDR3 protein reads CASSNRDRVTDTQYF.

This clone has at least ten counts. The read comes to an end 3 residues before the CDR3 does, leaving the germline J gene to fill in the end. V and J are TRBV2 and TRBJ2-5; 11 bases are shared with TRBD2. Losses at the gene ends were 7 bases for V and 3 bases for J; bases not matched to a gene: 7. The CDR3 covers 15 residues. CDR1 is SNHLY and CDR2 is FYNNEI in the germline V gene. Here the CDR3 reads CASTVRLAGKETQYF. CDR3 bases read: TGTGCCAGCACCGTGCGACTAGCGGGAAAAGAGACC. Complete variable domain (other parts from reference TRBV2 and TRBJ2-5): EPEVTQTPSHQVTQMGQEVILRCVPISNHLYFYWYRQILGQKVEFLVSFYNNEISEKSEIFDDQFSVERPDGSNFTLKIRSTKLEDSAMYFCASTVRLAGKETQYFGPGTRLLVL.

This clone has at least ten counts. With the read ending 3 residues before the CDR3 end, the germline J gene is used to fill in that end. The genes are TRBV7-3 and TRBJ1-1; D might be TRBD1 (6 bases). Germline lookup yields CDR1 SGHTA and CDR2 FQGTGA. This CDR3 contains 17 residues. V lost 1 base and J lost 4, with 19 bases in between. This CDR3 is CASSLRGLGQGSTEAFF. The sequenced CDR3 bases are TGTGCCAGCAGCTTAAGGGGGTTGGGGCAGGGGAGCACTGAA.

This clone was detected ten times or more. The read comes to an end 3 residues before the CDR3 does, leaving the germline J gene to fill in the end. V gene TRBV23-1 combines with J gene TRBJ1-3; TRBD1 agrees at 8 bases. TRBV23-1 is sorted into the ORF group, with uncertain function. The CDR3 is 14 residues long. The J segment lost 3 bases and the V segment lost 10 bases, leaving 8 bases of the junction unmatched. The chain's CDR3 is CATLTGADGNTIYF. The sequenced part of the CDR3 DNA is TGCGCCACCTTGACAGGGGCTGATGGAAACACC.

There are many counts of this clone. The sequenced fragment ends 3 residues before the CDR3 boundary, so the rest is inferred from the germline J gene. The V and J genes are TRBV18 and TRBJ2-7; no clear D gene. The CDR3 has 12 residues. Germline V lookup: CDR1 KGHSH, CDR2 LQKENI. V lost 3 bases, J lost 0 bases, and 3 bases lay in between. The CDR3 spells CASSPSSYEQYF. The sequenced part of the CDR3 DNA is TGTGCCAGCTCACCCAGCTCCTACGAG.

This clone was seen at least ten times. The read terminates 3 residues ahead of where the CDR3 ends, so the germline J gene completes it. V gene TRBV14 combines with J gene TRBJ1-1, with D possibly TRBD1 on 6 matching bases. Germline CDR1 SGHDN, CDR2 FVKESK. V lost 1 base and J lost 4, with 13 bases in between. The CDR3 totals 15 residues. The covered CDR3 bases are TGTGCCAGCAGCCAAGCAGGGGCCCTGGGCACTGAA. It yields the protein CASSQAGALGTE. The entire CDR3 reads CASSQAGALGTEAFF.

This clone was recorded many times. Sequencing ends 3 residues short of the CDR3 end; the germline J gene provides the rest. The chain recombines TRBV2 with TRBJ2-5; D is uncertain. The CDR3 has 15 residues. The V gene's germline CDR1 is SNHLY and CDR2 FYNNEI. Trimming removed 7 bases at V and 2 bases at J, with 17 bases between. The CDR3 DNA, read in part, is TGTGCCAGCACCCAAGCCCCGGGTCCTCAAGAGACC. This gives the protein CASTQAPGPQET. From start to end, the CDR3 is CASTQAPGPQETQYF.